This T cell receptor (beta chain) came from a study of shared T cell receptors in the human thymus. The germline V gene encodes CDR1 SGHDT and CDR2 YYEEEE. The CDR3 consists of 15 residues. Between the trimmed V and J ends, which lost 2 bases and 10 bases, there was a span of 16 bases. In its sample, this clone was seen a few times. Libraries were prepared by immunoSEQ multiplex PCR; TCRdb keeps only in-frame clonotypes and omits some of them. This table has over 60,000 clones, about 95% appearing once. The sequencing sample was made of thymocytes. J is TRBJ1-6 and V is TRBV5-6; tentatively, D is TRBD1 (6 bases). The source is a human donor. CDR3 nucleotide sequence: TGTGCCAGCAGCTTCACAGGGAAGGGATACTCACCCCTCCACTTT. It encodes CASSFTGKGYSPLHF.